One sample yielded the 30 T cell receptor beta chains listed below, sequenced in a study of siplizumab effects on memory and regulatory T cells. Only in-frame clones appear in the TCRdb table, and some are missing; sequencing was by immunoSEQ multiplex PCR. The sample yields some 100,000 clones, about 90% seen once. Sequenced material: Tregs sorted from blood. The receptor set was obtained from a human donor in good health.

The chain uses TRBV5-1 and TRBJ2-1, with 9 positions matching TRBD2. The J segment lost 5 bases and the V segment lost 2 bases, leaving 5 bases of the junction unmatched. CDR1 SGHRS and CDR2 YFSETQ come from the germline V gene. The CDR3 runs 15 residues. The CDR3 is CASSFSGTSNNEQFF. The DNA of the CDR3 is TGCGCCAGCAGCTTCTCCGGGACTAGCAACAATGAGCAGTTCTTC.

This clone was seen once. This chain links TRBV7-2 with TRBJ2-7, with 7 bases identical to TRBD2. The germline V gene has CDR1 SGHTA and CDR2 FQGNSA. With 1 base clipped from V and 2 bases from J, the junction kept 5 bases outside the gene matches. The CDR3 is 15 amino acids. Here the CDR3 DNA reads TGTGCCAGCAGCTTAGAGTCTAGCGGAGCCTACGAGCAGTACTTC. Translation gives CASSLESSGAYEQYF.

In its sample, this clone was seen once. V is TRBV6-1 and J is TRBJ1-1, with D unclear. The CDR3 loop spans 14 amino acids. The germline gives CDR1 MNHNS, CDR2 SASEGT. The V end lost 6 bases, the J end lost 4 bases, and 15 bases lay between the germline ends. CDR3 region: CASRLANLGTEAFF. In DNA form, the CDR3 reads TGTGCCAGCAGATTAGCGAACCTTGGCACTGAAGCTTTCTTT.

A single count supports this clone. This rearrangement joins TRBV10-3 to TRBJ2-7; 7 positions match TRBD2. There are 12 residues in the CDR3. Germline loops: CDR1 ENHRY, CDR2 SYGVKD. The junction had 3 bases not matched to a gene; V was cut back by 7 bases and J by 3 bases. Here the CDR3 DNA reads TGTGCCATCACCGGGACTAACTACGAGCAGTACTTC. It yields the protein CAITGTNYEQYF.

Comment on this clone: In this CDR3 the conserved last residue, phenylalanine or tryptophan, is missing, so a read error is likely. The chain links TRBV4-1 to TRBJ1-1; D perhaps matches TRBD1 (5 bases). The CDR3 length is 18 residues. CDR1 is MGHRA, CDR2 YSYEKL, per germline. Trimming pared 6 bases from V and 10 bases from J, leaving 33 bases between. The CDR3 here is CASSPSGFQGKGRQIAFL. CDR3 bases: TGCGCCAGCAGTCCTTCGGGGTTCCAGGGAAAAGGGCGTCAGATAGCTTTCCTT.

This chain connects TRBV7-3 to TRBJ2-3; D unresolved. The V gene's germline CDR1 is SGHTA and CDR2 FQGTGA. The V end was cut by 5 bases, the J end by 2 bases, with 8 bases between. The CDR3 is 13 residues long. CDR3 DNA: TGTGCCAGCAGCCCGCGGAACACAGATACGCAGTATTTT. Translated, it gives CASSPRNTDTQYF.

J is TRBJ2-1 and V is TRBV6-6; 13 bases align to TRBD2. V shed 6 bases, J shed 3 bases, and the junction held 2 bases outside the gene matches. This CDR3 region has 15 residues. CDR1 is MNHNY, CDR2 SVGAGI, per germline (reference sequence). CDR3 DNA: TGTGCCAGCAGGGGGACTAGCGGGAACTACAATGAGCAGTTCTTC. Translating it yields CASRGTSGNYNEQFF.

V is TRBV5-4 and J is TRBJ1-1, with 10 bases that match TRBD1. The V gene end was trimmed by 1 base and the J gene end by 2 bases; junction bases not matched to a gene: 5. Germline V CDR1 and CDR2: SGHNT, YYREEE (reference sequence). The CDR3 runs 16 residues. CDR3 DNA sequence: TGTGCCAGCAGCTTGTGGGACAGGGGATTAAACACTGAAGCTTTCTTT. This encodes CASSLWDRGLNTEAFF.

J is TRBJ2-5 and V is TRBV28, with D perhaps given as TRBD1 or TRBD2 (6 bases each). The CDR3 sequence is 15 residues long. V dropped 4 bases and J dropped 5 bases, with 17 bases sitting between them. Per germline, CDR1 MDHEN and CDR2 SYDVKM. This CDR3 reads CASSSPFGGRETQYF. CDR3 in DNA: TGTGCCAGCAGTTCCCCCTTCGGGGGCCGGGAGACCCAGTACTTC.

The CDR3 nucleotides read TGTGCCAGCAGCCAACTCGAATACACAGATACGCAGTATTTT. Translating it yields CASSQLEYTDTQYF. The chain is built from TRBV16 and TRBJ2-3; D gene unclear. CDR1 is KGHSY and CDR2 is FQNENV in the germline V gene. The CDR3 contains 14 residues. V was pared by 2 bases and J by 2 bases, with 8 bases between.

The chain employs TRBV10-2 and TRBJ2-3; D uncertain. Germline CDR1 is WSHSY and CDR2 is SAAADI. The CDR3 length is 15 residues. Trimming removed 3 bases at V and 2 bases at J, with 12 bases between. Here the CDR3 DNA reads TGCGCCAGCAGTGATTTAGGCAGACCCACAGATACGCAGTATTTT. As protein: CASSDLGRPTDTQYF.

This chain links TRBV5-1 with TRBJ2-7; D is ambiguous. The CDR3 runs to 16 residues. Trimming left V 0 bases short and J 2 bases short, with 15 bases between. The germline CDR1 and CDR2 sequences are SGHRS and YFSETQ. The CDR3 sequence: CASSLARSRSTYEQYF. The DNA of the CDR3 is TGCGCCAGCAGCTTGGCCCGGTCGAGATCCACCTACGAGCAGTACTTC.

CDR3 sequence reads: CASSLHWDNEQFF. CDR3 nucleotide sequence: TGTGCCAGCAGCTTACATTGGGACAATGAGCAGTTCTTC. The chain joins TRBV11-2 to TRBJ2-1; D remains ambiguous. V lost 2 bases to trimming and J lost 5 bases, with 7 bases between them. Germline loops: CDR1 SGHAT, CDR2 FQNNGV. CDR3 length: 13 amino acids.

This chain uses TRBV21-1 with TRBJ2-7; the DNA was not used to check the table's D call, TRBD2. TRBV21-1 counts as a pseudogene. CDR3 length: 18 amino acids. The CDR3 spells CASSKLKRRWRRKDEQYF. The CDR3 nucleotides are TGTGCCAGCAGCAAACTCAAAAGGAGGTGGAGACGGAAGGACGAGCAGTACTTC.

This clone was counted once. The chain is built from TRBV7-9 and TRBJ2-3, with D possibly TRBD2 on 6 matching bases. Trimming took 1 base from V and 1 from J, leaving 12 bases between them. Per germline, CDR1 SEHNR and CDR2 FQNEAQ (reference sequence). CDR3 length: 16 amino acids. The CDR3 sequence is CASSLDWGTRTDTQYF. The CDR3 bases are TGTGCCAGCAGCTTAGATTGGGGGACTCGCACAGATACGCAGTATTTT.

This chain connects TRBV19 to TRBJ2-1, with D uncertain. This CDR3 is 13 amino acids long. Germline lookup yields CDR1 LNHDA and CDR2 SQIVND (reference sequence). V shed 4 bases and J shed 8 bases, with 12 bases lying between them. The CDR3 loop is CASSSLPSHEQFF. The CDR3 region has the DNA TGTGCCAGTAGTAGTCTCCCTAGTCATGAGCAGTTCTTC.

J is TRBJ1-1 and V is TRBV5-1; possible D gene TRBD1, 5 bases. The CDR3 is 15 amino acids. Germline assignment: CDR1 SGHRS and CDR2 YFSETQ. V shed 3 bases and J shed 4 bases, with 16 bases lying between them. DNA of the CDR3: TGCGCCAGCAGCTCCCTACAGGTGAGAGGCACTGAAGCTTTCTTT. Amino acid sequence: CASSSLQVRGTEAFF.

The V and J genes are TRBV19 and TRBJ1-2; 7 nucleotides line up with TRBD1. With 0 bases clipped from V and 4 bases from J, the junction kept 8 bases outside the gene matches. The CDR3 is 16 residues long. Per germline, CDR1 LNHDA and CDR2 SQIVND (reference sequence). CDR3: CASSIDLFGTVYGYTF. CDR3 DNA sequence: TGTGCCAGTAGTATAGATCTATTCGGGACAGTCTATGGCTACACCTTC.

This chain's CDR3 is CASSRGTVNTEAFF. The CDR3 DNA sequence: TGCGCCAGCAGCCGCGGGACAGTGAACACTGAAGCTTTCTTT. This chain joins TRBV5-1 and TRBJ1-1; 7 nucleotides line up with TRBD1. The trim removed 4 bases at V and 0 bases at J, leaving 3 bases unmatched. The CDR3 extends over 14 amino acids. CDR1 is SGHRS and CDR2 is YFSETQ in the germline V gene.

For this clone: Mismatch with germline at one junction end may stem from a read error. The V gene is TRBV5-1, the J gene TRBJ2-7; weak D call: TRBD2 (6 bases). The germline CDR1 and CDR2 sequences are SGHRS and YFSETQ. This CDR3 region has 14 residues. CDR3 bases: TGCGCCAGCAACTTGGGGGGTTTTACCTACGAGCAGTACTTC. Translated: CASNLGGFTYEQYF.

In nucleotides, the CDR3 is TGTGCCAGCAGCGTAGGTGTCCGGGTCAATGAGCAGTTCTTC. Its protein is CASSVGVRVNEQFF. The chain carries TRBV9 and TRBJ2-1; D not certain. Germline CDR1 reads SGDLS; CDR2 reads YYNGEE. The CDR3 is 14 amino acids. V gave up 0 bases and J gave up 6 bases, with 10 bases separating them.

This chain joins TRBV11-3 and TRBJ1-1, with TRBD1 matching 7 bases. Germline loops: CDR1 SGHNT, CDR2 YENEEA. V dropped 1 base and J dropped 2; count of bases not matched to a gene: 4. The CDR3 spans 15 residues. CDR3 coding DNA: TGTGCCAGCAGCTTAGGACAGGGATCCAACACTGAAGCTTTCTTT. Its translation is CASSLGQGSNTEAFF.

The count of this clone is one. This chain links TRBV7-2 with TRBJ2-7, with a tentative D call TRBD2 (7 bases). CDR3 length equals 16 residues. Germline CDR1 is SGHTA and CDR2 is FQGNSA. V shed 1 base and J shed 1 base, with 14 bases lying between them. In DNA form, the CDR3 reads TGTGCCAGCAGCTTAGGCGGGGGCTCTGGGTCCTACGAGCAGTACTTC. Translation: CASSLGGGSGSYEQYF. Full variable domain (missing parts from reference TRBV7-2 and TRBJ2-7): GAGVSQSPSNKVTEKGKDVELRCDPISGHTALYWYRQSLGQGLEFLIYFQGNSAPDKSGLPSDRFSAERTGGSVSTLTIQRTQQEDSAVYLCASSLGGGSGSYEQYFGPGTRLTVT.

The chain is built from TRBV7-3 and TRBJ2-3; no firm D call. The CDR3 length is 15 residues. Germline CDR1 reads SGHTA; CDR2 reads FQGTGA. V gave up 3 bases and J gave up 1 base, with 11 bases separating them. In DNA form, the CDR3 reads TGTGCCAGCAGCTTGGCCGTTAGCCGCACAGATACGCAGTATTTT. This sequence encodes CASSLAVSRTDTQYF.

V usage is TRBV2 and J usage is TRBJ1-1; D may be TRBD1 (6 bases). The CDR3 spans 14 residues. V was shortened by 6 bases and J by 5 bases, with 16 bases between the two germline ends. In germline, CDR1 is SNHLY, CDR2 FYNNEI. The CDR3 nucleotides read TGTGCCAGCAGCATACAGGGAAGTCGAACTGAAGCTTTCTTT. This translates into CASSIQGSRTEAFF. Using reference TRBV2 and TRBJ1-1 for the parts outside the CDR3, the full variable domain is EPEVTQTPSHQVTQMGQEVILRCVPISNHLYFYWYRQILGQKVEFLVSFYNNEISEKSEIFDDQFSVERPDGSNFTLKIRSTKLEDSAMYFCASSIQGSRTEAFFGQGTRLTVV.

The chain couples TRBV18 to TRBJ2-4, with D possibly being TRBD1 (5 bases). This CDR3 spans 17 amino acids. Trimming stripped 3 bases from V and 0 bases from J, with 15 bases between. The germline CDR1 and CDR2 sequences are KGHSH and LQKENI. The DNA for the CDR3 is TGTGCCAGCTCACCCCCTGGACACCAGATAGCCAAAAACATTCAGTACTTC. Encoded protein: CASSPPGHQIAKNIQYF.

The rearrangement links TRBV9 to TRBJ2-7, with D possibly matching TRBD2 (7 bases). CDR1 and CDR2 from the germline V gene are SGDLS and YYNGEE. This CDR3 has 15 residues. Trimming pared 2 bases from V and 4 bases from J, leaving 16 bases between. CDR3 sequence: CASSVGVGGGYEQYF. CDR3 coding DNA: TGTGCCAGCAGCGTTGGGGTGGGAGGGGGTTACGAGCAGTACTTC.

This chain connects TRBV7-9 to TRBJ2-7, with TRBD2 as a possible D gene (5 bases). This CDR3 region has 14 residues. The germline CDR1 and CDR2 sequences are SEHNR and FQNEAQ (reference sequence). V was clipped by 3 bases and J by 1 base, with 10 bases between them. Here the CDR3 reads CASSLEAVSYEQYF. The CDR3, as DNA: TGTGCCAGCAGCTTGGAAGCGGTATCCTACGAGCAGTACTTC.

This clone was counted only a few times. The J gene is TRBJ2-3, the V gene TRBV5-1; TRBD2 agrees at 8 bases. The CDR3 spans 16 residues. The trim removed 0 bases at V and 3 bases at J, leaving 6 bases unmatched. The germline CDR1 and CDR2 sequences are SGHRS and YFSETQ. The CDR3 nucleotides are TGCGCCAGCAGCTTGGCCGGGAGGGCCGAGACAGATACGCAGTATTTT. As protein: CASSLAGRAETDTQYF.

The V gene is TRBV2, the J gene TRBJ2-1; D call uncertain. Looked up from germline, CDR1 is SNHLY and CDR2 is FYNNEI. V was clipped by 3 bases and J by 4 bases, with 4 bases between them. The length of the CDR3 is 12 residues. The CDR3 DNA reads as TGTGCCAGCAGTGAGCCTTACAATGAGCAGTTCTTC. Encoded protein: CASSEPYNEQFF.